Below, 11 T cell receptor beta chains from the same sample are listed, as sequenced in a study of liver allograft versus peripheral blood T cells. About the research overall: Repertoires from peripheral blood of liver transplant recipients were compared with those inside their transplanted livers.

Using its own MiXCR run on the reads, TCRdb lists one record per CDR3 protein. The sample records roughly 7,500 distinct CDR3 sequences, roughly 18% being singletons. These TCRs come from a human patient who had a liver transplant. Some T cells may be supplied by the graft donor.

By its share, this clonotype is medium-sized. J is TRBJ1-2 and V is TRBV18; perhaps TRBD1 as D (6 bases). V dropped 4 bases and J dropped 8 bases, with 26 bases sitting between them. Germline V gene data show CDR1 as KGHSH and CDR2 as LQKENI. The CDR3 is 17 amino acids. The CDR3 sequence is CASSRPGWDTPPGGYTF. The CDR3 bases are TGTGCCAGCTCACGACCAGGTTGGGACACGCCGCCAGGAGGCTACACCTTC.

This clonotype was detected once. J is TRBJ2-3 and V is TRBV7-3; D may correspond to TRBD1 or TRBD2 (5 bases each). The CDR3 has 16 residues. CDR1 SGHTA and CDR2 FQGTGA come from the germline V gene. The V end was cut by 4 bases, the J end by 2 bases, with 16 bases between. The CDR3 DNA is TGTGCCAGCAGCTCCGGGGCTTCCCCTAACACAGATACGCAGTATTTT. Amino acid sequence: CASSSGASPNTDTQYF.

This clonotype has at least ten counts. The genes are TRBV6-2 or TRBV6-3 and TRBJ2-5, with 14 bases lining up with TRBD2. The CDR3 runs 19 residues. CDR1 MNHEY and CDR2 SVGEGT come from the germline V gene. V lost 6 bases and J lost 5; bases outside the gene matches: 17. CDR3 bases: TGTGCCAGCAGCGTCGCAAAGATTACGGGACTAGCGGGAGTCGAGACCCAGTACTTC. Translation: CASSVAKITGLAGVETQYF.

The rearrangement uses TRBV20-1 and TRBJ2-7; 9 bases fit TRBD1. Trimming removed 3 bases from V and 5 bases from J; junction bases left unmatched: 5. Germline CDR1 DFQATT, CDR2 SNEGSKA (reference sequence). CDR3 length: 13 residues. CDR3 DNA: TGCAGTGCTAGTGGGACAGGGCTAGACGAGCAGTACTTC. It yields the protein CSASGTGLDEQYF.

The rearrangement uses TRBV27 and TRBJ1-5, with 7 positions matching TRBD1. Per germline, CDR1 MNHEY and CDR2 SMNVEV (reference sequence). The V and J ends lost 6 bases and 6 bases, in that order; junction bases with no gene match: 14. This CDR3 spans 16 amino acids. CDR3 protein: CASRPNRDSRTQPQHF. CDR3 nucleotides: TGTGCCAGCAGACCGAACCGGGACAGTCGGACTCAGCCCCAGCATTTT.

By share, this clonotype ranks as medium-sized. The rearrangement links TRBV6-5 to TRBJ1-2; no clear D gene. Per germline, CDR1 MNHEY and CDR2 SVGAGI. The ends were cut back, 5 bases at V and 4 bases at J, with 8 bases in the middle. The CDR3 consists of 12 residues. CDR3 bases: TGTGCCAGCAGTGGGAGTGTCTATGGCTACACCTTC. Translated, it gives CASSGSVYGYTF.

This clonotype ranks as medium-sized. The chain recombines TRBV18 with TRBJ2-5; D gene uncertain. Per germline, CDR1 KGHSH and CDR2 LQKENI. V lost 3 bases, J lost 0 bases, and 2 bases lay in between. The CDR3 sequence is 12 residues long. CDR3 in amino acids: CASSPYQETQYF. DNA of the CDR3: TGTGCCAGCTCACCGTACCAAGAGACCCAGTACTTC.

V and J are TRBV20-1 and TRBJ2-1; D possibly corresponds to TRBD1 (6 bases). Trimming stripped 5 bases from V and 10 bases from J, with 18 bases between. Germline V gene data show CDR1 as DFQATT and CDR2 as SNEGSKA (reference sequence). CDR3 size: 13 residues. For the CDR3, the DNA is TGCAGTGCTGGACAGACTGGACGGGGAGAGCAGTTCTTC. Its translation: CSAGQTGRGEQFF.

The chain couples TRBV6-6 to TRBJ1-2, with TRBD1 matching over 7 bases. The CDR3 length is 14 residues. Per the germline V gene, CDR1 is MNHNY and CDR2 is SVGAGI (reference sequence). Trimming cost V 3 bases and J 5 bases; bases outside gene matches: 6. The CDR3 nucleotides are TGTGCCAGCAGTTATCTAGCACAGGGGTATGGCTACACCTTC. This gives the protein CASSYLAQGYGYTF.

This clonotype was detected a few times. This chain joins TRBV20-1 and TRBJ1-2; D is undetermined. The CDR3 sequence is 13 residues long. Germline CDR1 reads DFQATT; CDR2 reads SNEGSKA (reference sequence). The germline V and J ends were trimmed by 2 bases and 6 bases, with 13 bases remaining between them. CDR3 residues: CSARNPLWDGYTF. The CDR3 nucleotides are TGCAGTGCTAGAAATCCCTTGTGGGATGGCTACACCTTC.

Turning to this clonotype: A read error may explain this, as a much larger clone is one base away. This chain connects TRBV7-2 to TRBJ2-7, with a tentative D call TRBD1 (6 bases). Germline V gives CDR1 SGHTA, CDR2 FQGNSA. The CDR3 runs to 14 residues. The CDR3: CVSSTMGANYEQYF. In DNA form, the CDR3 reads TGTGTCAGTAGCACAATGGGGGCGAACTACGAGCAGTACTTC. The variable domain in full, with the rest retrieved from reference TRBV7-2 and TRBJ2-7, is GAGVSQSPSNKVTEKGKDVELRCDPISGHTALYWYRQSLGQGLEFLIYFQGNSAPDKSGLPSDRFSAERTGGSVSTLTIQRTQQEDSAVYLCVSSTMGANYEQYFGPGTRLTVT.